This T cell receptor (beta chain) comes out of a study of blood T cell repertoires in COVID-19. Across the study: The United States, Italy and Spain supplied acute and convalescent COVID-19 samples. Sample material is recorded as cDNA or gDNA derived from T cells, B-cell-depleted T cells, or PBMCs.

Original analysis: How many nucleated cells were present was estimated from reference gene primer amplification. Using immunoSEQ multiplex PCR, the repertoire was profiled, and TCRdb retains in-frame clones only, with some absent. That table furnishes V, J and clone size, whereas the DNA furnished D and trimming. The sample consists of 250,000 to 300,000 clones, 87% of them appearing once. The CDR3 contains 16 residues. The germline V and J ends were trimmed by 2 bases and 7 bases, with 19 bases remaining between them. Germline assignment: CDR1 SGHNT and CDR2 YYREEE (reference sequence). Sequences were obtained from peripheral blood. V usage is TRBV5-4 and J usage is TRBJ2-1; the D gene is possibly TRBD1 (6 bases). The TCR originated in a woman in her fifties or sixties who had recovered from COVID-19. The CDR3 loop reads CASSLGGPGRINEQFF. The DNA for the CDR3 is TGTGCCAGCAGCTTAGGGGGTCCCGGTCGGATAAATGAGCAGTTCTTC.